What follows are 5 T cell receptor beta chains derived from one specimen sequenced in a study of blood T cells in healthy people across ages. A second roughly 7 to 12 cycle PCR used barcoded and J-beta primers. Each CDR3 protein gets one entry after TCRdb re-called the 5' RACE reads with MiXCR. The sample includes over 500,000 distinct CDR3 sequences, about 29% of them seen just once. These data are also associated with another study on T cells of mothers and their children.

The sequencing sample was made of blood. The receptors were sampled from a boy aged 2 to 10 in good health.

This clonotype appeared a few times. The chain has TRBV6-1 and TRBJ1-1, with no clear D. Trimming left V 7 bases short and J 4 bases short, with 19 bases between. In germline, CDR1 is MNHNS, CDR2 SASEGT. The CDR3 runs 15 residues. Written as DNA, the CDR3 is TGTGCCAGCACCGCGGGTATTGAAGGCGGCACTGAAGCTTTCTTT. Translation: CASTAGIEGGTEAFF.

This clonotype appeared many times. In DNA form, the CDR3 reads TGTGCCAGCAGTCATGGACAGGGCGGTCAGCCCCAGCATTTT. It is translated as CASSHGQGGQPQHF. The V call is TRBV6-6, the J call TRBJ1-5; 8 bases agree with TRBD1. Germline-derived CDR1 and CDR2 are MNHNY and SVGAGI (reference sequence). The CDR3 has 14 residues. The V and J ends lost 5 bases and 6 bases, in that order; junction bases with no gene match: 6.

The chain joins TRBV11-2 to TRBJ2-5; D is tentatively TRBD1 or TRBD2 (5 bases each). With the DNA end fitting TRBJ2-1 better, the J assignment may be wrong. This CDR3 spans 15 amino acids. From germline, CDR1 is SGHAT and CDR2 FQNNGV. The CDR3 DNA follows: TGTGCCAGCAGCGGACCAGGGTGGAGGAACAATGAGCAGTTCTTC. As protein: CASSGPGWRNNEQFF.

This clonotype turned up a few times. This sequence joins TRBV24-1 and TRBJ2-1; no clear D gene. The CDR3 has 15 amino acids. V lost 9 bases and J 0 bases, leaving 14 bases between the germline ends. Germline CDR1 is KGHDR and CDR2 is SFDVKD. The CDR3 region is CATAVQRSSYNEQFF. The CDR3 DNA is TGTGCCACCGCTGTTCAAAGGAGCTCCTACAATGAGCAGTTCTTC.

This clonotype turned up a few times. This chain links TRBV7-2 with TRBJ1-3; no definite D call. V lost 1 base, J lost 3 bases, and 13 bases lay in between. Per germline, CDR1 SGHTA and CDR2 FQGNSA. This CDR3 has 16 amino acids. In nucleotides, the CDR3 is TGTGCCAGCAGCTTAGGCCCTACGACACGTGGAAACACCATATATTTT. Its translation is CASSLGPTTRGNTIYF.